This TCR beta chain stems from a study of blood T cell repertoires in COVID-19. Study details: COVID-19 samples from acute and convalescent phases originated in the United States, Italy and Spain. PBMCs, B-cell-depleted T cells, or T cells were the source of the cDNA or gDNA that made up the material.

Between the trimmed V and J ends, which lost 6 bases and 1 base, there was a span of 16 bases. Per the germline V gene, CDR1 is MGHRA and CDR2 is YSYEKL. The CDR3 sequence is 17 residues long. TCRdb keeps only in-frame clones here, not all; method: immunoSEQ multiplex PCR. This table holds 150,000 to 200,000 clones, over 75% found once. Cohorts were assigned according to the clinical history that participants reported. Cohort 3 donors were reported recovered after two negative PCRs, clearance, or symptom resolution. The sequence was obtained from a woman aged 18-35 years who had recovered from COVID-19. Sequencing was done on a sample of PBMCs or T cells enriched from blood (not recorded which). This rearrangement joins TRBV4-1 to TRBJ2-6; D perhaps matches TRBD2 (6 bases). The CDR3 here is CASRPELAGSGANVLTF. In DNA form, the CDR3 reads TGCGCCAGCAGACCCGAACTAGCTGGTTCTGGGGCCAACGTCCTGACTTTC.